The clone carrying this T cell receptor beta chain was counted at least ten times. A sample-barcoded 5' primer and a J-beta primer mix were used in a second PCR of roughly 7 to 11 cycles. MiXCR, applied by TCRdb to the 5' RACE reads, yields one record per CDR3 protein. The sample has 1,300,000 or so distinct CDR3 sequences, approximately 63% seen once. The sample belongs to a study of blood T cells in healthy people across ages. Trimming cost V 0 bases and J 2 bases, with 5 bases left between them. Germline lookup yields CDR1 SGHRS and CDR2 YFSETQ. There are 13 residues in the CDR3. The chain uses TRBV5-1 and TRBJ1-1; no clear D. Sequencing was done on a sample of blood. The sequence was obtained from a man aged 18-30 years in good health. The CDR3 region is CASSLVVNTEAFF. The CDR3 nucleotides read TGCGCCAGCAGCTTGGTCGTCAACACTGAAGCTTTCTTT.